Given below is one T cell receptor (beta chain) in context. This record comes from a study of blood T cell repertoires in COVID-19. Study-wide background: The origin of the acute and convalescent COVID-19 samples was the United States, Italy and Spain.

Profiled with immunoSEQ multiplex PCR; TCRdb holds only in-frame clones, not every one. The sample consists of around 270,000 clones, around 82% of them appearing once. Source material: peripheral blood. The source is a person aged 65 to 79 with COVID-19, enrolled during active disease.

CDR3 in DNA: TGTGCCAGCAGCTTAGGCGGGACAGGGCGCTCTGGGGCCAACGTCCTGACTTTC. Its translation: CASSLGGTGRSGANVLTF. The rearrangement joins TRBV7-9 to TRBJ2-6, with 9 bases fitting TRBD1. Trimming removed 1 base from V and 0 bases from J; junction bases left unmatched: 4. CDR3 length equals 18 residues. In germline, CDR1 is SEHNR, CDR2 FQNEAQ (reference sequence).